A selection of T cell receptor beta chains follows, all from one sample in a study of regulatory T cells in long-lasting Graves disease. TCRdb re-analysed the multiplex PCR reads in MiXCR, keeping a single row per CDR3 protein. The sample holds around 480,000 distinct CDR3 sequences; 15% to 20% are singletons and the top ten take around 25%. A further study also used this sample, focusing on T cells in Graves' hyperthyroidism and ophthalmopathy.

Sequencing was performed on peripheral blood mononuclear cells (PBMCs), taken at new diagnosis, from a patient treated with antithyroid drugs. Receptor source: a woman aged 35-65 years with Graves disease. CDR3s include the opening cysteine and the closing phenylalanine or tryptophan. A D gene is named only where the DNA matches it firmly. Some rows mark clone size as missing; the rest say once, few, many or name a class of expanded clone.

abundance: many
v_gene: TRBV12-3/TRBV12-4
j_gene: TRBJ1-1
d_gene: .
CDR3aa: CASRPGTPNTEAFF
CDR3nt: TGTGCCAGCAGACCCGGGACACCGAACACTGAAGCTTTCTTT

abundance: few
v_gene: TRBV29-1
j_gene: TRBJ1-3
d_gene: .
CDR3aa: CSVERQRNTIYF
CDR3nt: TGCAGCGTTGAGAGGCAGCGAAACACCATATATTTT

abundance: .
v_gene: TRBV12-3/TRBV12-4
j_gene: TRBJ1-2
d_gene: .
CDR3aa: CASSPSDGGIYGYTF
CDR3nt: TGTGCCAGCAGTCCCTCGGACGGGGGGATCTATGGCTACACCTTC

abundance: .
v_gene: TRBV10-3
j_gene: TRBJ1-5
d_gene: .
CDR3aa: CAIKGEQGHQPQHF
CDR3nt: TGTGCCATCAAAGGGGAACAGGGTCATCAGCCCCAGCATTTT

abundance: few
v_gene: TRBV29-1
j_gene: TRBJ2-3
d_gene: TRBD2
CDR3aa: CSVEGVAGAYTDTQYF
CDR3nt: TGCAGCGTTGAAGGGGTAGCGGGGGCCTACACAGATACGCAGTATTTT

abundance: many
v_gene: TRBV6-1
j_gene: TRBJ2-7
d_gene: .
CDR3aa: CASSTGSLTYEQYF
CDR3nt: TGTGCCAGCAGTACCGGGAGTCTAACCTACGAGCAGTACTTC

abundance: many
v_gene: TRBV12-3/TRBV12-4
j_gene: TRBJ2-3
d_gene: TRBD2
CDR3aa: CASGLAGGLTDTQYF
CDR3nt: TGTGCCAGCGGACTAGCGGGGGGGCTTACAGATACGCAGTATTTT

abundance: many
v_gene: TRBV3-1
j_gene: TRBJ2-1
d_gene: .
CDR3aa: CASSHSPGANIYNEQFF
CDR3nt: TGTGCCAGCAGCCACTCCCCCGGGGCAAATATATACAATGAGCAGTTCTTC

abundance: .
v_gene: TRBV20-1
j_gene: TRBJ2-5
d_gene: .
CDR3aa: CSARRDTKETQYF
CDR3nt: TGCAGTGCCCGCCGGGACACAAAAGAGACCCAGTACTTC

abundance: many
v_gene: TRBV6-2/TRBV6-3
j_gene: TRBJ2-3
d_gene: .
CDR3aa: CASSYSRPLPADTQYF
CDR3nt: TGTGCCAGCAGTTACTCTAGGCCCCTTCCCGCAGATACGCAGTATTTT

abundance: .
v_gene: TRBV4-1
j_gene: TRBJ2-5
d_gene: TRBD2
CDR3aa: CASSQDLAGGQETQYF
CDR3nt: TGCGCCAGCAGCCAAGATTTAGCGGGGGGGCAAGAGACCCAGTACTTC

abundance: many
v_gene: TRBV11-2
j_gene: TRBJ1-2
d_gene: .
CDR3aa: CASRPIDRNYGYTF
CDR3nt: TGTGCCAGCAGACCCATCGACAGGAACTATGGCTACACCTTC

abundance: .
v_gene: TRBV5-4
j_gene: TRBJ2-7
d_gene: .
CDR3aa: CASSLDGLPYEQYF
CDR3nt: TGTGCCAGCAGCCTGGACGGTTTACCCTACGAGCAGTACTTC

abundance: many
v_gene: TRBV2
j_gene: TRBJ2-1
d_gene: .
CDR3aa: CASRGQFYNEQFF
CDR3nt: TGTGCCAGCAGGGGGCAGTTCTACAATGAGCAGTTCTTC

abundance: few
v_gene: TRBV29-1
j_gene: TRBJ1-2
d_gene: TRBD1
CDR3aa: CSVEEPGTGIHYGYTF
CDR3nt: TGCAGCGTTGAAGAACCCGGGACAGGGATCCACTATGGCTACACCTTC

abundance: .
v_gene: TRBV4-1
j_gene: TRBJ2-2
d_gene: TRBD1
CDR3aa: CASSQPTGTTGELFF
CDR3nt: TGCGCCAGCAGCCAGCCGACAGGGACAACCGGGGAGCTGTTTTTT

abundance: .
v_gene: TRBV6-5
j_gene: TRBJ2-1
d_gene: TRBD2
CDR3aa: CASSSRGGVNEQFF
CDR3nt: TGTGCCAGCAGTTCCCGCGGGGGGGTCAATGAGCAGTTCTTC

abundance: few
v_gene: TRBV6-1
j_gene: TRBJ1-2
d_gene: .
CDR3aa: CATKGGAVYGYTF
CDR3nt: TGTGCCACCAAGGGGGGGGCAGTCTATGGCTACACCTTC

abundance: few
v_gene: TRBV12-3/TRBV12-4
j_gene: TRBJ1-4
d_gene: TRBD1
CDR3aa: CASSRTGLGNEKLFF
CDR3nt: TGTGCCAGCAGCAGGACAGGGCTGGGTAATGAAAAACTGTTTTTT

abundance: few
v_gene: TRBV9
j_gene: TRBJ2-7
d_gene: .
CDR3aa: CASSVPPGAPSYEQYF
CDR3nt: TGTGCCAGCAGCGTACCACCCGGGGCCCCCAGCTACGAGCAGTACTTC

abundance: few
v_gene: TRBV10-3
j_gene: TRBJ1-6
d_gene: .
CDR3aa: CAISEAGRDSPLHF
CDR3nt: TGTGCCATCAGTGAGGCAGGGCGGGATTCACCCCTCCACTTT

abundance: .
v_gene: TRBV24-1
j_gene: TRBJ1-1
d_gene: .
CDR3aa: CATSDLSGGAFF
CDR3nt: TGTGCCACCAGTGATTTGAGTGGGGGAGCTTTCTTT

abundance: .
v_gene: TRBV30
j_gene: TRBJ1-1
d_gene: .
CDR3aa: CAWKRGPNTEAFF
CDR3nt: TGTGCCTGGAAGCGGGGTCCGAACACTGAAGCTTTCTTT

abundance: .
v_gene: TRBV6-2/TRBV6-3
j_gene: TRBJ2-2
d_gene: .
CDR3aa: CASRSVRDTYTGELFF
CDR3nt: TGTGCCAGCAGATCGGTCCGGGACACGTACACCGGGGAGCTGTTTTTT

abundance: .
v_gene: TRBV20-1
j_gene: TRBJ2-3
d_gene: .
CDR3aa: CSATPASRTDTQYF
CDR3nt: TGCAGTGCTACTCCGGCCAGTCGCACAGATACGCAGTATTTT

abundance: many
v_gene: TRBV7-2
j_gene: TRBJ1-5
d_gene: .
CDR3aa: CASSSSPWPQHF
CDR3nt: TGTGCCAGCAGCTCGTCGCCGTGGCCCCAGCATTTT

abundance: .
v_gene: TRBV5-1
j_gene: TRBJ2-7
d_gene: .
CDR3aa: CASSLSRTVPYEQYF
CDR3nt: TGCGCCAGCAGCTTGAGTCGGACAGTGCCCTACGAGCAGTACTTC

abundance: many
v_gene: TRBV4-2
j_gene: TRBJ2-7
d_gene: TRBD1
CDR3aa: CASSADRFNYEQYF
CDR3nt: TGTGCCAGCAGCGCGGACAGGTTCAACTACGAGCAGTACTTC

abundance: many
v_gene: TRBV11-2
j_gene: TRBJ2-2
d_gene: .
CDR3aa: CASSLGVKSGELFF
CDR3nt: TGTGCCAGCAGCTTAGGGGTAAAATCCGGGGAGCTGTTTTTT

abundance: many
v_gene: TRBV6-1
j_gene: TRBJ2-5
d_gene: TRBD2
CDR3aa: CASMTSGGAVVETQYF
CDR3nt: TGTGCCAGCATGACTAGCGGGGGGGCCGTGGTAGAGACCCAGTACTTC